These 22 T cell receptor beta chains originate from one sample sequenced in a study of blood T cell repertoires in COVID-19 (dated by TCRdb to the early 2020s). The receptor library was made with the immunoSEQ multiplex PCR assay. In TCRdb, the immuneACCESS table is reduced to in-frame sequences with V and J assigned. These tables do not hold every clone; where another copy was compared, an unresolved V gene accounts for under half, and the others remain unexplained. The sample profile shows approximately 75,000 clones; about 83% of them were found once. The top ten clones comprise 6.5% to 7.5% of the sample. The sequencing sample was made of peripheral blood. The receptors shown here come from a man aged 25 to 40 with COVID-19, enrolled during active disease.

This clone has just one count. The chain has TRBV28 and TRBJ1-6, with 7 bases fitting TRBD1. The ends lost 3 bases at V and 7 bases at J; junction bases unmatched: 18. This CDR3 contains 19 residues. CDR1 and CDR2 from the germline V gene are MDHEN and SYDVKM. The CDR3 is CASSLGTIKSGTANSPLHF. CDR3 DNA sequence: TGTGCCAGCAGTTTGGGCACTATTAAATCCGGGACAGCGAATTCACCCCTCCACTTT.

The chain employs TRBV19 and TRBJ2-7; TRBD1 is a possible D gene (5 bases). Germline values: CDR1 LNHDA, CDR2 SQIVND (reference sequence). Trimming removed 3 bases from V and 7 bases from J, with 16 bases in between. This CDR3 comprises 14 residues. CDR3 in amino acids: CASSIWGPMGEQYF. For the CDR3, the DNA is TGTGCCAGTAGTATCTGGGGCCCGATGGGGGAGCAGTACTTC.

The rearrangement joins TRBV2 to TRBJ1-1; TRBD1 might be the D (5 bases). V lost 10 bases, J lost 1 base, and 13 bases lay in between. The CDR3 contains 13 residues. CDR1 SNHLY and CDR2 FYNNEI come from the germline V gene. CDR3 nucleotide sequence: TGTGCCACTAAGGGGAATCCGAACACTGAAGCTTTCTTT. This translates into CATKGNPNTEAFF. The full variable domain, rest sourced from reference TRBV2 and TRBJ1-1, is EPEVTQTPSHQVTQMGQEVILRCVPISNHLYFYWYRQILGQKVEFLVSFYNNEISEKSEIFDDQFSVERPDGSNFTLKIRSTKLEDSAMYFCATKGNPNTEAFFGQGTRLTVV.

The V and J genes are TRBV5-1 and TRBJ1-2; D call uncertain. Germline V gene lookup returns CDR1 SGHRS and CDR2 YFSETQ. The CDR3 has 15 amino acids. Trimming pared 2 bases from V and 0 bases from J, leaving 11 bases between. CDR3 sequence (DNA): TGCGCCAGCAGCTTCGGAGCCAGCTCTAACTATGGCTACACCTTC. Protein sequence: CASSFGASSNYGYTF.

V gene TRBV5-1 combines with J gene TRBJ2-7; possible D gene TRBD1, 5 bases. The germline V and J ends were trimmed by 6 bases and 8 bases, with 18 bases remaining between them. The CDR3 sequence is 13 residues long. Germline CDR1 and CDR2: SGHRS and YFSETQ. The CDR3 DNA is TGCGCCAGCAAAGAGACAGCGAGTACGAAGCAGTACTTC. Translated, it gives CASKETASTKQYF.

The rearrangement links TRBV5-4 to TRBJ2-1; 8 bases match TRBD1. Germline V CDR1 and CDR2: SGHNT, YYREEE (reference sequence). V gave up 3 bases and J gave up 8 bases; unmatched junction bases: 16. This CDR3 is built from 17 residues. The DNA of the CDR3 is TGTGCCAGCAGCTCCAGAACAGGGGGTCGGCAATCGGATGAGCAGTTCTTC. It is translated as CASSSRTGGRQSDEQFF.

The CDR3 DNA is TGTGCCAGCAGTTTCAGGGGGAGAGCTAACTATGGCTACACCTTC. Translated: CASSFRGRANYGYTF. V and J are TRBV28 and TRBJ1-2; 7 bases agree with TRBD1. V was clipped by 3 bases and J by 0 bases; unmatched bases: 4. CDR3 length: 15 residues. Germline V CDR1 and CDR2: MDHEN, SYDVKM.

The rearrangement joins TRBV19 to TRBJ1-5, with D hard to call. Trimming took off 3 bases at V and 4 bases at J, with 4 bases between the two ends. The CDR3 runs to 12 residues. Germline-derived CDR1 and CDR2 are LNHDA and SQIVND (reference sequence). CDR3 bases: TGTGCCAGTAGTATGCGGAATCAGCCCCAGCATTTT. It encodes CASSMRNQPQHF.

CDR3 bases: TGTGCCAGCAGTCAGGGGGGAGTCTATGGCTACACCTTC. This encodes CASSQGGVYGYTF. V is TRBV7-2 and J is TRBJ1-2, with 7 bases matching TRBD1. The CDR3 is made up of 13 amino acids. Per the germline V gene, CDR1 is SGHTA and CDR2 is FQGNSA. The ends lost 6 bases at V and 4 bases at J; junction bases unmatched: 5.

The V gene is TRBV18, the J gene TRBJ2-3; D might be TRBD2 (5 bases). V dropped 2 bases and J dropped 5 bases, with 14 bases sitting between them. Looked up from germline, CDR1 is KGHSH and CDR2 is LQKENI. The CDR3 is 15 residues long. CDR3 DNA: TGTGCCAGCTCACCAAGTAACGGGATTGTAGATACGCAGTATTTT. It is translated as CASSPSNGIVDTQYF.

V gene TRBV7-9 combines with J gene TRBJ1-6; TRBD1 is a possible D gene (5 bases). Germline assignment: CDR1 SEHNR and CDR2 FQNEAQ (reference sequence). The CDR3 has 15 amino acids. Trimming shortened V by 5 bases and J by 7 bases, and 15 bases separated the two germline ends. The CDR3 protein is CASSLQGNSNSPLHF. The CDR3 nucleotides are TGTGCCAGCAGCCTCCAGGGAAATAGCAATTCACCCCTCCACTTT.

The chain combines TRBV15 with TRBJ2-7; 10 bases agree with TRBD2. This CDR3 is 16 amino acids long. V dropped 0 bases and J dropped 3; count of bases not matched to a gene: 5. CDR1 LNHNV and CDR2 YYDKDF come from the germline V gene (reference sequence). CDR3 sequence: CATSRDNGLADYEQYF. CDR3 DNA: TGTGCCACCAGCAGAGATAATGGACTAGCGGACTACGAGCAGTACTTC.

The chain combines TRBV29-1 with TRBJ1-1; D may be TRBD1 (5 bases). Deletions cut 4 bases from V and 4 bases from J, with 13 bases between. Germline loops: CDR1 SQVTM, CDR2 ANQGSEA. The CDR3 has 13 amino acids. The CDR3 DNA is TGCAGCGTTGCGCAACAGGAGGGCACTGAAGCTTTCTTT. Amino acid sequence: CSVAQQEGTEAFF.

The J gene is TRBJ2-5, the V gene TRBV4-2; 11 nucleotides line up with TRBD2. J gave up 7 bases and V 1 base, and 8 bases lay outside the gene matches. CDR3 length: 16 amino acids. Germline values: CDR1 LGHNA, CDR2 YNFKEQ. CDR3: CASSQVAGGARGTQYF. The CDR3 DNA follows: TGTGCCAGCAGCCAAGTAGCGGGAGGGGCCCGGGGGACCCAGTACTTC.

The chain is built from TRBV12-2 and TRBJ1-4. TRBV12-2 is described as a pseudogene. This CDR3 comprises 16 residues. The CDR3 loop reads CASRSRGRRLNEKLFF. DNA for the CDR3: TGTGCAAGTCGCTCCCGGGGTCGACGGCTCAATGAAAAACTGTTTTTT.

The count of this clone is one. The chain carries TRBV6-1 and TRBJ1-4; 12 nucleotides align to TRBD1. The germline CDR1 and CDR2 sequences are MNHNS and SASEGT. The CDR3 has 17 residues. The junction had 12 bases not matched to a gene; V was cut back by 2 bases and J by 11 bases. This CDR3 is CASSESGTGGILGKLFF. CDR3 nucleotide sequence: TGTGCCAGCAGTGAAAGTGGGACAGGGGGCATTTTGGGGAAACTGTTTTTT.

CDR3 region: CASSARTGGTDTQYF. For the CDR3, the DNA is TGTGCCAGCAGCGCCAGAACAGGGGGAACAGATACGCAGTATTTT. This chain joins TRBV9 and TRBJ2-3; 8 bases agree with TRBD1. This CDR3 spans 15 amino acids. V shed 3 bases, J shed 3 bases, and the junction held 6 bases outside the gene matches. The germline gives CDR1 SGDLS, CDR2 YYNGEE.

This clone showed up just once. The chain links TRBV19 to TRBJ1-2, with TRBD1 identical over 7 bases. The CDR3 consists of 12 residues. J was trimmed by 7 bases and V by 5 bases; bases with no gene match: 4. Per germline, CDR1 LNHDA and CDR2 SQIVND (reference sequence). CDR3 coding DNA: TGTGCCAGTAGTCCCGGGACAGCTGGCTACACCTTC. Its protein is CASSPGTAGYTF.

The rearrangement uses TRBV7-3 and TRBJ2-1, with D unresolved. The CDR3 covers 16 residues. Germline V lookup: CDR1 SGHTA, CDR2 FQGTGA. Trimming shortened V by 5 bases and J by 0 bases, and 14 bases separated the two germline ends. The CDR3 DNA sequence: TGTGCCAGCAGCCTAAACCCACAGACCTCCTACAATGAGCAGTTCTTC. Translation: CASSLNPQTSYNEQFF.

This sequence joins TRBV28 and TRBJ1-1; possible D gene TRBD1, 5 bases. Trimming pared 1 base from V and 0 bases from J, leaving 12 bases between. The CDR3 spans 16 residues. Germline-derived CDR1 and CDR2 are MDHEN and SYDVKM. CDR3 in amino acids: CASSLLGTGLNTEAFF. In nucleotides, the CDR3 is TGTGCCAGCAGTTTATTAGGTACAGGCCTGAACACTGAAGCTTTCTTT.

The chain employs TRBV7-2 and TRBJ2-1, with 14 bases matching TRBD2. V dropped 3 bases and J dropped 6; count of bases not matched to a gene: 1. From germline, CDR1 is SGHTA and CDR2 FQGNSA. CDR3 size: 15 residues. CDR3 in DNA: TGTGCCAGCAGCTTGGGACTAGCGGGAGTCAATGAGCAGTTCTTC. Protein product: CASSLGLAGVNEQFF.

The chain couples TRBV6-5 to TRBJ1-1; D might be TRBD1 (6 bases). The CDR3 runs to 14 residues. Germline CDR1 reads MNHEY; CDR2 reads SVGAGI. Trimming pared 7 bases from V and 1 base from J, leaving 13 bases between. As DNA, the CDR3 is TGTGCCAGCATTTCGAAACAGGGGAACACTGAAGCTTTCTTT. Its protein is CASISKQGNTEAFF.